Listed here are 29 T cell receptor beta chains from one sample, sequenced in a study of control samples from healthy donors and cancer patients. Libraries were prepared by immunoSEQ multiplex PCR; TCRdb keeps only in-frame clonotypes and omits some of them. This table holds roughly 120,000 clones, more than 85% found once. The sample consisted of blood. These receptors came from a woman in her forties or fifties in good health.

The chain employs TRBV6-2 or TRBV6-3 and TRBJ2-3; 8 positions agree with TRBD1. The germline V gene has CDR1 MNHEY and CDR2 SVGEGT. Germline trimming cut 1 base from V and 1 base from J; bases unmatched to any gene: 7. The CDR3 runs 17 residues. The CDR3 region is CASSYFLGTGRTDTQYF. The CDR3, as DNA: TGTGCCAGCAGTTACTTCCTGGGGACAGGACGCACAGATACGCAGTATTTT.

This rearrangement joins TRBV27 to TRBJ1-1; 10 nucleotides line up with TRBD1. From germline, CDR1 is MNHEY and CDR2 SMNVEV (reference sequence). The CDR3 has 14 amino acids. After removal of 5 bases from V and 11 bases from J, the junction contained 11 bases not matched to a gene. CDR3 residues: CASSRDRGLFGAFF. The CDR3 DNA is TGTGCCAGCAGTCGGGACAGGGGTTTGTTTGGGGCTTTCTTT.

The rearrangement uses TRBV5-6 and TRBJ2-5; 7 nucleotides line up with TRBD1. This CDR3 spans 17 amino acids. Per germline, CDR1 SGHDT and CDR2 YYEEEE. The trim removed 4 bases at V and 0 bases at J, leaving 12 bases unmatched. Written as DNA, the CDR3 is TGTGCCAGCAGCCCACCTGCCGGGACAGCTAACCAAGAGACCCAGTACTTC. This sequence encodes CASSPPAGTANQETQYF. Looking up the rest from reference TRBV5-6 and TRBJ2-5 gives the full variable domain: DAGVTQSPTHLIKTRGQQVTLRCSPKSGHDTVSWYQQALGQGPQFIFQYYEEEERQRGNFPDRFSGHQFPNYSSELNVNALLLGDSALYLCASSPPAGTANQETQYFGPGTRLLVL.

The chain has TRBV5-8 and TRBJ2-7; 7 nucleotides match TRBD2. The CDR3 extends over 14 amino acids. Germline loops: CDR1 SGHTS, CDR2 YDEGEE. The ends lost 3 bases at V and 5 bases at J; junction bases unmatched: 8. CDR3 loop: CASSWWEGINEQYF. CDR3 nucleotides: TGTGCCAGCAGCTGGTGGGAGGGTATCAACGAGCAGTACTTC.

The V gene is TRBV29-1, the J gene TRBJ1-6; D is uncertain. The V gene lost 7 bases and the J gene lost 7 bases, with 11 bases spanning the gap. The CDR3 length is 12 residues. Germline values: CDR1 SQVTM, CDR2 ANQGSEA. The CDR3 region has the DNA TGCAGCGCCGCCGACGGCAATTCACCCCTCCACTTT. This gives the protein CSAADGNSPLHF.

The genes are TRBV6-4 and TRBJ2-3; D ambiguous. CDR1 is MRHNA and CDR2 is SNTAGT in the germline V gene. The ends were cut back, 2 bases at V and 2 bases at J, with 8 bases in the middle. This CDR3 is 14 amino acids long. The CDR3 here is CASSDPCYTDTQYF. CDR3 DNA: TGTGCCAGCAGTGACCCCTGTTACACAGATACGCAGTATTTT.

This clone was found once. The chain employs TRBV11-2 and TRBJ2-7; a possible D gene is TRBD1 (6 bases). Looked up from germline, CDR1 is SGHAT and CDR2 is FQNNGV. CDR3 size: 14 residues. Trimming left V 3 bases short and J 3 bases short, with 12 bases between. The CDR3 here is CASSLTGANYEQYF. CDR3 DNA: TGTGCCAGCAGCTTGACAGGAGCTAACTACGAGCAGTACTTC.

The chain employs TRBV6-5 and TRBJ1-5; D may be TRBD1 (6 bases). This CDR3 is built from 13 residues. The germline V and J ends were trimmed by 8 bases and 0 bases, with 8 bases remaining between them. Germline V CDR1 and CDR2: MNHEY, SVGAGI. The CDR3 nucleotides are TGTGCCAGCCGACAGGCTAGCAATCAGCCCCAGCATTTT. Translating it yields CASRQASNQPQHF.

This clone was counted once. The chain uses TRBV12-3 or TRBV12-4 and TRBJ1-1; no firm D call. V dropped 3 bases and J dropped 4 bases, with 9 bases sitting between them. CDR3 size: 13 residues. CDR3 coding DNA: TGTGCCAGCAGTTTCGGTAGGTTCACTGAAGCTTTCTTT. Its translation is CASSFGRFTEAFF.

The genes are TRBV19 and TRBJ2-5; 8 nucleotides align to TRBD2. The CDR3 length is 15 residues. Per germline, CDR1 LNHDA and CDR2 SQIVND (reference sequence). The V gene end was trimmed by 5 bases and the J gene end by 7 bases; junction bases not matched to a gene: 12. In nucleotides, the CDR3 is TGTGCCAGTAGTGGGGCCCTAGGACTAGCCGGGACCCAGTACTTC. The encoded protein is CASSGALGLAGTQYF.

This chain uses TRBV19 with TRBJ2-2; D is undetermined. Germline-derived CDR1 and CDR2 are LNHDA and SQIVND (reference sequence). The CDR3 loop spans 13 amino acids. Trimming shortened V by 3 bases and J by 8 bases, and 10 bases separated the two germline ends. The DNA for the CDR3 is TGTGCCAGTAGTATTAGCCTTAGGGGGGAGCTGTTTTTT. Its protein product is CASSISLRGELFF.

For the CDR3, the DNA is TGTGCCAGCAGCCACTGGGACCGCAAAAACTATGGCTACACCTTC. The encoded protein is CASSHWDRKNYGYTF. The chain employs TRBV3-1 (or the pseudogene TRBV3-2) and TRBJ1-2; a possible D gene is TRBD1 (5 bases). This CDR3 spans 15 amino acids. Germline CDR1 LGHDT, CDR2 YNNKEL (reference sequence). V lost 3 bases, J lost 2 bases, and 13 bases lay in between.

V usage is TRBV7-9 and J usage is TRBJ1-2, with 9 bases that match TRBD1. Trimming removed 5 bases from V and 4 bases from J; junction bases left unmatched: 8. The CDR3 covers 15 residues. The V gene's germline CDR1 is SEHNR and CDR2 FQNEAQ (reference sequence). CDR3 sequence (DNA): TGTGCCAGCAGCCTGGGACAGGGCTGGAGCTATGGCTACACCTTC. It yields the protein CASSLGQGWSYGYTF.

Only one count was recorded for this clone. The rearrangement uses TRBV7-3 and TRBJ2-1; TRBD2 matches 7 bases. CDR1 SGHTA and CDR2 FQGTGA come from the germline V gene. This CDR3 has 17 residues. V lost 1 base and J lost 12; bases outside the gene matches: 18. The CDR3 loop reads CASSLNPLSAGEPPQFF. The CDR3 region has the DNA TGTGCCAGCAGCTTAAACCCTCTTAGTGCGGGGGAGCCCCCGCAGTTCTTC.

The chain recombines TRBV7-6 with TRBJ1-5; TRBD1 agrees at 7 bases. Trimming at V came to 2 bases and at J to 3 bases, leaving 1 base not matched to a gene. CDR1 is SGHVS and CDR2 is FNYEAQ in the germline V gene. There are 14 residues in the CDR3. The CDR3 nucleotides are TGTGCCAGCAGCTTACAGGGGGTCAATCAGCCCCAGCATTTT. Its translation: CASSLQGVNQPQHF.

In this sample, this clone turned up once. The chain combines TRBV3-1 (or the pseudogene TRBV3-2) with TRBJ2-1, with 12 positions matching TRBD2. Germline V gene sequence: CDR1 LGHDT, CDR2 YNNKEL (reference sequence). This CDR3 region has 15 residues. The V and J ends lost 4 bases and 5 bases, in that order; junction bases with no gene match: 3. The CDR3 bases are TGTGCCAGCAGCCGTGGACTAGCGGGGAACAATGAGCAGTTCTTC. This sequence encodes CASSRGLAGNNEQFF.

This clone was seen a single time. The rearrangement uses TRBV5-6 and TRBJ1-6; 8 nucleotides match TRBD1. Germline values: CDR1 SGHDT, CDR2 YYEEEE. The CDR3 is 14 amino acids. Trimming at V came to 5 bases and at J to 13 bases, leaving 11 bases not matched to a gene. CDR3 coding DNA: TGTGCCAGCAGTCACGACAGGGGAGTAGGGCCCCTCCACTTT. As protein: CASSHDRGVGPLHF.

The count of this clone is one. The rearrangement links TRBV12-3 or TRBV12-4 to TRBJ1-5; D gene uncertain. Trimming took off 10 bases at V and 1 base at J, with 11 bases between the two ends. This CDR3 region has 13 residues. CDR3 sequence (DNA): TGTGCCACGGATCCGGGAAGCAATCAGCCCCAGCATTTT. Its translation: CATDPGSNQPQHF.

CDR3 in amino acids: CASSQEGTGYFYEQYF. Here the CDR3 DNA reads TGTGCCAGCAGCCAAGAAGGGACAGGTTATTTCTACGAGCAGTACTTC. This rearrangement joins TRBV3-1 (or the pseudogene TRBV3-2) to TRBJ2-7, with 8 bases lining up with TRBD1. Germline CDR1 and CDR2: LGHDT and YNNKEL (reference sequence). V trimming: 0 bases; J trimming: 3 bases; junction bases outside the gene matches: 7. The CDR3 is 16 residues long.

This CDR3 reads CASRGQGAFIQYF. The CDR3 DNA follows: TGTGCCAGCAGGGGACAGGGGGCGTTCATTCAGTACTTC. V is TRBV6-5 and J is TRBJ2-4; the match to TRBD1 covers 12 bases. V dropped 6 bases and J dropped 9; count of bases not matched to a gene: 3. CDR3 length equals 13 residues. The V gene's germline CDR1 is MNHEY and CDR2 SVGAGI.

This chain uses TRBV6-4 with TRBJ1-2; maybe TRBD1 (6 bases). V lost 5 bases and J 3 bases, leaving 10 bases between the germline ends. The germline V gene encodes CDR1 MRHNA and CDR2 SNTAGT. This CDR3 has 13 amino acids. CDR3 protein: CASSNDRHYGYTF. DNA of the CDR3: TGTGCCAGCAGTAACGACAGGCACTATGGCTACACCTTC.

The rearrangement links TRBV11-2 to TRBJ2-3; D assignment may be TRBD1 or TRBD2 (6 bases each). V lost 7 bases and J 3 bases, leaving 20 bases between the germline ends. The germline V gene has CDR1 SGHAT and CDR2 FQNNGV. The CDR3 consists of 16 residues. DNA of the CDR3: TGTGCCAGCAACCCCTTGAGGGGGGCGGGGACAGATACGCAGTATTTT. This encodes CASNPLRGAGTDTQYF.

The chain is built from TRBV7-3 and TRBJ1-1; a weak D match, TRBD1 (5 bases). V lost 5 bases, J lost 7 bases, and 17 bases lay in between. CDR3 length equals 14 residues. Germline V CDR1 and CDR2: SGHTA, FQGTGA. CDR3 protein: CASSPVGGLDEAFF. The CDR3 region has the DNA TGTGCCAGCAGCCCGGTCGGGGGTCTGGATGAAGCTTTCTTT.

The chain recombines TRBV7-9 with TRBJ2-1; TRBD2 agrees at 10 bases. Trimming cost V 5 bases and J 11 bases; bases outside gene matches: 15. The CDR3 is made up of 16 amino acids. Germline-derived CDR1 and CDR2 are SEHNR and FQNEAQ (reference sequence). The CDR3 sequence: CASSPGAGGAERQQFF. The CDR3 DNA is TGTGCCAGCAGCCCTGGAGCGGGAGGGGCCGAGCGGCAGCAGTTCTTC.

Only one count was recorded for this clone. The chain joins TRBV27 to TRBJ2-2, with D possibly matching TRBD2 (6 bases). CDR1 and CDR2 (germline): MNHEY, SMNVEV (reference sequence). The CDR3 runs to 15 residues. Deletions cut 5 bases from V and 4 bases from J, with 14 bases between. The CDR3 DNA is TGTGCCAGCAGTAAGGAGGGACGACTCACCGGGGAGCTGTTTTTT. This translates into CASSKEGRLTGELFF.

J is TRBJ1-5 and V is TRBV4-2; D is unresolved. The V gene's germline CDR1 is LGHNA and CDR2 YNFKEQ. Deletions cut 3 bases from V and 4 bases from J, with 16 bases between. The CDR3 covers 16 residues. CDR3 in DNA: TGTGCCAGCAGCCAGAATCTGGCAGAATCGAATCAGCCCCAGCATTTT. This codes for CASSQNLAESNQPQHF.

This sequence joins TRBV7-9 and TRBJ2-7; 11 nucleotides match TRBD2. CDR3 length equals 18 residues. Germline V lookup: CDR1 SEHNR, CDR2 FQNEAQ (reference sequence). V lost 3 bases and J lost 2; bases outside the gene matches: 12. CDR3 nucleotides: TGTGCCAGCAGCTTCGGGACTAGCGGAGCCCAACCAGCCTACGAGCAGTACGTC. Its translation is CASSFGTSGAQPAYEQYV.

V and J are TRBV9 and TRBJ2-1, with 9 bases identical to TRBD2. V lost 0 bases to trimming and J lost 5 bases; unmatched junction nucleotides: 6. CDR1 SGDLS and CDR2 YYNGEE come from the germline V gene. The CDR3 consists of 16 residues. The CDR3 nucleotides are TGTGCCAGCAGCGTAGGCGGCCTAGCGGGAAACAATGAGCAGTTCTTC. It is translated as CASSVGGLAGNNEQFF.

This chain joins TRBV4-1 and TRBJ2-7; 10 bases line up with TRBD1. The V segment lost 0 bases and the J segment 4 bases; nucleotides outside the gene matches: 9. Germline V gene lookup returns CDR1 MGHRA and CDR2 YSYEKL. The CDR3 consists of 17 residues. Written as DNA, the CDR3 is TGCGCCAGCAGCCAAGAATCTCGGGGACAGGGGTTATACGAGCAGTACTTC. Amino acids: CASSQESRGQGLYEQYF.